These 24 T cell receptor beta chains came from one sample sequenced in a study of T cells after yellow fever vaccination. From the 5' RACE reads, TCRdb called clonotypes with MiXCR, one entry per CDR3 protein. The data contain roughly 300,000 distinct CDR3 sequences, around 6.8% of them singletons. Sequenced material: PBMCs, taken roughly seven weeks after the first yellow fever vaccination. These receptors all come from a man in his late teens or twenties who received the YFV17D yellow fever vaccine.

Only a few counts were recorded for this clonotype. V and J are TRBV4-3 and TRBJ2-2; the match to TRBD1 covers 7 bases. The ends lost 3 bases at V and 1 base at J; junction bases unmatched: 2. The CDR3 is 15 residues long. Germline values: CDR1 LGHNA, CDR2 YSLEER. The CDR3 reads CASSHRDRNTGELFF. CDR3 DNA: TGCGCCAGCAGCCACCGGGACAGGAACACCGGGGAGCTGTTTTTT.

In its sample, this clonotype was seen a few times. This chain links TRBV4-1 with TRBJ1-1; maybe TRBD1 (6 bases). V was pared by 1 base and J by 5 bases, with 14 bases between. CDR3 length: 15 amino acids. Germline CDR1 and CDR2: MGHRA and YSYEKL. The DNA of the CDR3 is TGCGCCAGCAGCCAAGGGCAGGGGCCTCAAACTGAAGCTTTCTTT. Its translation: CASSQGQGPQTEAFF.

The rearrangement uses TRBV5-6 and TRBJ2-1; no clear D. This CDR3 comprises 15 residues. V was pared by 4 bases and J by 0 bases, with 11 bases between. Germline V gives CDR1 SGHDT, CDR2 YYEEEE. DNA of the CDR3: TGTGCCAGCAGCCCTAGGTTCAGCTCCTACAATGAGCAGTTCTTC. Amino acid sequence: CASSPRFSSYNEQFF.

The chain links TRBV20-1 to TRBJ2-2, with 8 bases that match TRBD1. Germline lookup yields CDR1 DFQATT and CDR2 SNEGSKA (reference sequence). This CDR3 region has 14 residues. Unmatched junction bases numbered 5, after V lost 6 bases and J lost 2 bases. CDR3 amino acids: CSAFDRGNTGELFF. The CDR3 DNA is TGCAGTGCATTTGACAGGGGTAACACCGGGGAGCTGTTTTTT.

A few counts support this clonotype. The rearrangement links TRBV6-2 or TRBV6-3 to TRBJ1-2, with D maybe TRBD1 (5 bases). Germline V gene data show CDR1 as MNHEY and CDR2 as SVGEGT. This CDR3 is built from 16 residues. With 1 base removed from V and 1 base from J, the gap between germline ends came to 13 bases. The CDR3 bases are TGTGCCAGCAGTTACTACCGGGACCGATTTAACTATGGCTACACCTTC. Encoded protein: CASSYYRDRFNYGYTF.

This clonotype was counted a few times. The CDR3 here is CASSLVEQGTYNEQFF. The CDR3 DNA reads TGTGCCAGCAGCTTGGTGGAGCAGGGTACTTACAATGAGCAGTTCTTC. The chain couples TRBV5-6 to TRBJ2-1, with D possibly being TRBD1 (5 bases). CDR3 size: 16 residues. Trimming removed 0 bases from V and 4 bases from J, with 14 bases in between. Germline lookup yields CDR1 SGHDT and CDR2 YYEEEE.

This clonotype was detected ten times or more. The germline gene is not matched at one end of the junction; a read error may be the cause. The chain combines TRBV5-1 with TRBJ2-2, with TRBD1 matching over 7 bases. Germline CDR1 is SGHRS and CDR2 is YFSETQ. CDR3 length: 15 amino acids. CDR3 protein: CASSSGQGVTGELFF. CDR3 nucleotide sequence: TGTGCCAGCAGTTCAGGTCAGGGGGTCACCGGGGAGCTGTTTTTT. Together with reference TRBV5-1 and TRBJ2-2, the CDR3 gives the full variable domain: KAGVTQTPRYLIKTRGQQVTLSCSPISGHRSVSWYQQTPGQGLQFLFEYFSETQRNKGNFPGRFSGRQFSNSRSEMNVSTLELGDSALYLCASSSGQGVTGELFFGEGSRLTVL.

The chain links TRBV9 to TRBJ1-5; D gene unclear. The CDR3 is 15 amino acids. Deletions cut 1 base from V and 3 bases from J, with 11 bases between. Germline-derived CDR1 and CDR2 are SGDLS and YYNGEE. The CDR3 DNA reads as TGTGCCAGCAGCGTATCGGAAGACTCCAATCAGCCCCAGCATTTT. It specifies CASSVSEDSNQPQHF.

This clonotype was counted many times. The chain joins TRBV12-3 or TRBV12-4 to TRBJ2-5; D is perhaps TRBD1 or TRBD2 (5 bases each). The V end lost 2 bases, the J end lost 2 bases, and 15 bases lay between the germline ends. This CDR3 is 16 amino acids long. The CDR3 bases are TGTGCCAGCAGTTTAACCGACGGGGCGGATCAAGAGACCCAGTACTTC. Its protein is CASSLTDGADQETQYF.

This clonotype has more than one count but fewer than ten. The chain has TRBV18 and TRBJ2-7; a possible D gene is TRBD2 (5 bases). Germline lookup yields CDR1 KGHSH and CDR2 LQKENI. The CDR3 spans 14 residues. The V end lost 1 base, the J end lost 1 base, and 8 bases lay between the germline ends. For the CDR3, the DNA is TGTGCCAGCTCACCACACGGGAATTCCTACGAGCAGTACTTC. This gives the protein CASSPHGNSYEQYF.

This clonotype was picked up many times. This chain joins TRBV7-2 and TRBJ2-5; 9 bases line up with TRBD2. The CDR3 loop spans 16 amino acids. The V and J ends lost 2 bases and 4 bases, in that order; junction bases with no gene match: 8. From germline, CDR1 is SGHTA and CDR2 FQGNSA. This CDR3 is CASSLTSGGLVETQYF. For the CDR3, the DNA is TGTGCCAGCAGCTTAACCAGCGGGGGGCTAGTAGAGACCCAGTACTTC.

The chain is built from TRBV12-3 or TRBV12-4 and TRBJ2-1; D may be TRBD2 (6 bases). The CDR3 runs to 12 residues. Trimming cost V 5 bases and J 8 bases, with 10 bases left between them. In DNA form, the CDR3 reads TGTGCCAGCAGTCCCGGGGGACATGAGCAGTTCTTC. This codes for CASSPGGHEQFF.

The gene calls are TRBV5-1 and TRBJ2-1; 9 bases align to TRBD2. This CDR3 contains 13 residues. Germline CDR1 is SGHRS and CDR2 is YFSETQ. Trimming cost V 4 bases and J 8 bases; bases outside gene matches: 4. The CDR3 loop is CASSLGTSHEQFF. CDR3 bases: TGCGCCAGCAGCCTTGGGACTAGCCATGAGCAGTTCTTC.

In its sample, this clonotype was seen a few times. The V and J genes are TRBV29-1 and TRBJ2-1, with D possibly TRBD2 on 6 matching bases. V lost 8 bases, J lost 7 bases, and 12 bases lay in between. CDR1 is SQVTM and CDR2 is ANQGSEA in the germline V gene. The CDR3 is 11 amino acids. CDR3 in amino acids: CSLGGWNEQFF. The DNA of the CDR3 is TGCAGCCTTGGAGGGTGGAATGAGCAGTTCTTC.

This clonotype was seen a handful of times. The V call is TRBV9, the J call TRBJ1-2; 8 positions agree with TRBD1. Per the germline V gene, CDR1 is SGDLS and CDR2 is YYNGEE. The CDR3 has 14 residues. The V and J ends lost 2 bases and 4 bases, in that order; junction bases with no gene match: 4. CDR3 DNA: TGTGCCAGCAGCGTCGCAGGGGGCGGCTATGGCTACACCTTC. It specifies CASSVAGGGYGYTF. The complete variable domain, with remaining parts taken from reference TRBV9 and TRBJ1-2, reads DSGVTQTPKHLITATGQRVTLRCSPRSGDLSVYWYQQSLDQGLQFLIQYYNGEERAKGNILERFSAQQFPDLHSELNLSSLELGDSALYFCASSVAGGGYGYTFGSGTRLTVV.

This clonotype appeared a few times. The CDR3 DNA sequence: TGTGCCAGCGAAGATGACAGGGCCTACTACAATGAGCAGTTCTTC. Amino acid sequence: CASEDDRAYYNEQFF. The V call is TRBV25-1, the J call TRBJ2-1, with 7 bases aligning to TRBD1. V was clipped by 8 bases and J by 3 bases; unmatched bases: 10. From germline, CDR1 is MGHDK and CDR2 SYGVNS. This CDR3 has 15 amino acids.

This clonotype was seen more than once but under ten times. This chain uses TRBV4-3 with TRBJ2-6; D could derive from TRBD1 or TRBD2 (5 bases each). This CDR3 contains 16 residues. Trimming stripped 0 bases from V and 6 bases from J, with 12 bases between. Germline CDR1 and CDR2: LGHNA and YSLEER. The CDR3 coding sequence is TGCGCCAGCAGCCAAGATGGGACCTCGACGGCCAACGTCCTGACTTTC. Protein sequence: CASSQDGTSTANVLTF.

This clonotype was found a few times. DNA for the CDR3: TGCGCCAGCAGCCAAGATCTCCGCCCGGGACTGACTAACTATGGCTACACCTTC. Its translation: CASSQDLRPGLTNYGYTF. The chain combines TRBV4-1 with TRBJ1-2, with D possibly being TRBD1 (5 bases). Trimming shortened V by 0 bases and J by 0 bases, and 17 bases separated the two germline ends. This CDR3 spans 18 amino acids. Per the germline V gene, CDR1 is MGHRA and CDR2 is YSYEKL.

This clonotype occurred many times. V is TRBV12-5 and J is TRBJ2-1; TRBD2 agrees at 10 bases. Germline CDR1 is LGHNT and CDR2 is FRNRAP. The CDR3 runs to 15 residues. The V segment lost 6 bases and the J segment 13 bases; nucleotides outside the gene matches: 15. The chain's CDR3 is CASGRVPGLAMSQFF. The CDR3 bases are TGTGCTAGTGGCCGAGTCCCGGGACTAGCGATGAGCCAGTTCTTC.

The J gene is TRBJ1-2, the V gene TRBV18, with 9 bases identical to TRBD1. CDR3 length: 18 residues. Germline V gives CDR1 KGHSH, CDR2 LQKENI. Trimming at V came to 0 bases and at J to 4 bases, leaving 12 bases not matched to a gene. DNA for the CDR3: TGTGCCAGCTCACCACCGATCACAGGGGGCGTCTTTATCTATGGCTACACCTTC. Amino acid sequence: CASSPPITGGVFIYGYTF.

This chain uses TRBV29-1 with TRBJ2-5, with TRBD2 as a possible D gene (6 bases). Germline V lookup: CDR1 SQVTM, CDR2 ANQGSEA. The CDR3 covers 13 residues. V lost 3 bases to trimming and J lost 1 base, with 9 bases between them. This CDR3 is CSVDFGGQETQYF. CDR3 nucleotides: TGCAGCGTTGACTTCGGGGGCCAAGAGACCCAGTACTTC.

This clonotype was recorded many times. This chain links TRBV5-6 with TRBJ2-1; TRBD1 agrees at 8 bases. Trimming removed 2 bases from V and 9 bases from J; junction bases left unmatched: 4. This CDR3 contains 13 residues. Germline CDR1 reads SGHDT; CDR2 reads YYEEEE. CDR3 sequence (DNA): TGTGCCAGCAGCTTTACAGGGGGGCTTGAGCAGTTCTTC. This codes for CASSFTGGLEQFF.

This clonotype was detected ten times or more. The chain employs TRBV29-1 and TRBJ2-5, with TRBD1 as a possible D gene (5 bases). The CDR3 extends over 14 amino acids. Germline CDR1 is SQVTM and CDR2 is ANQGSEA. The V end was cut by 1 base, the J end by 5 bases, with 14 bases between. DNA for the CDR3: TGCAGCGTTGAAGGGTACAGGCCGGGTGAGACCCAGTACTTC. Its protein product is CSVEGYRPGETQYF.

This chain joins TRBV18 and TRBJ1-6; D is unresolved. Deletions cut 8 bases from V and 10 bases from J, with 18 bases between. This CDR3 is 14 amino acids long. Germline values: CDR1 KGHSH, CDR2 LQKENI. CDR3 amino acids: CASTQLNSRSPLHF. The CDR3, as DNA: TGTGCCAGCACCCAATTAAACAGTAGGTCACCCCTCCACTTT.